Listed below are T cell receptor beta chains from one sample, sequenced in a study of response to subunit inactivated influenza vaccine. A single record per CDR3 protein comes from TCRdb applying MiXCR to the RT-PCR reads. Of more than 450,000 distinct CDR3 sequences in the sample, 7.5% to 8.5% are singletons; the top ten hold 13%. Sequences were derived from PBMCs from blood, sampled less than 30 months after vaccination. These receptors were taken from a man aged 50-75 years who received an inactivated influenza vaccine. CDR3s include the opening cysteine and the closing phenylalanine or tryptophan. The D gene is left open where the match is weak. Expanded clones get a size class; other rows say once, few or many, or leave the size out.

abundance	j_gene	v_gene	d_gene	CDR3nt	CDR3aa
few	TRBJ2-2	TRBV20-1	-	TGCAGTGCTAGAGATCGCAGGGCCCACACCGGGGAGCTGTTTTTT	CSARDRRAHTGELFF
few	TRBJ1-4	TRBV11-2	-	TGTGCCAGCAGCTTGGGCCCTAATAATGAAAAACTGTTTTTT	CASSLGPNNEKLFF
few	TRBJ1-6	TRBV12-3/TRBV12-4	-	TGTGCCAGCAGGGCGCGCAATAATTCACCCCTCCACTTT	CASRARNNSPLHF
-	TRBJ1-2	TRBV5-1	-	TGCGCCAGCAGCTTGGCACCTGGGTACCCTGACTATGGCTACACCTTC	CASSLAPGYPDYGYTF
-	TRBJ1-6	TRBV6-5	-	TGTGCCAGCAGTTACGGTGAGGTCCTTCGGAGCTCCTATAATTCACCCCTCCACTTT	CASSYGEVLRSSYNSPLHF
-	TRBJ2-5	TRBV4-2	TRBD2	TGTGCCAGCAGTCAGGGACTAGCGGATATGAGGGGTGAGACCCAGTACTTC	CASSQGLADMRGETQYF
-	TRBJ1-5	TRBV5-1	-	TGCGCCAGCAGCTTTGGGGGGGGTCAGCCCCAGCATTTT	CASSFGGGQPQHF
few	TRBJ1-6	TRBV10-3	-	TGTGCCATCAGTGAGGCAGCTATAAACAATTCACCCCTCCACTTT	CAISEAAINNSPLHF
-	TRBJ1-1	TRBV2	-	TGTGCCAGCAGTGTCCTGGACACTGAAGCTTTCTTT	CASSVLDTEAFF
few	TRBJ2-3	TRBV20-1	TRBD2	TGCAGTGCTAGGACTAGCTTAAACACAGATACGCAGTATTTT	CSARTSLNTDTQYF
many	TRBJ2-7	TRBV20-1	-	TGCAGTGCTAGCGCCGGGATTAGCTACGAGCAGTACTTC	CSASAGISYEQYF
-	TRBJ2-5	TRBV11-1	TRBD2	TGTGCCAGCAGCTTCTTGTTGTCTAGCGGGAGCCGCCAGGGAGTTGAGACCCAGTACTTC	CASSFLLSSGSRQGVETQYF
many	TRBJ1-1	TRBV7-9	-	TGTGCCAGCAGCTTTGAGGGGGTCTCTGAAGCTTTCTTT	CASSFEGVSEAFF
-	TRBJ2-3	TRBV3-1	-	TGTGCGACGCAACACGGGGGAATTGCGCAGTATTTT	CATQHGGIAQYF